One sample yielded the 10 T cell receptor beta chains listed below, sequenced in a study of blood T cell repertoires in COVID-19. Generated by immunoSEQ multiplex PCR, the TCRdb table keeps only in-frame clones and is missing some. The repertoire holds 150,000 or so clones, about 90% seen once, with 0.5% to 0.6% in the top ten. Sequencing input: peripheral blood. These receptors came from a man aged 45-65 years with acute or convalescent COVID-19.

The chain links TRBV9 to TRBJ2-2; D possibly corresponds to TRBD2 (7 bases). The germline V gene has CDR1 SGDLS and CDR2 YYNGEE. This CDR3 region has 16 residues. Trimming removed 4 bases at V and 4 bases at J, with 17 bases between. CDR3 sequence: CASSTRPGGRTGELFF. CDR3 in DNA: TGTGCCAGCAGCACTCGACCGGGGGGCCGCACCGGGGAGCTGTTTTTT.

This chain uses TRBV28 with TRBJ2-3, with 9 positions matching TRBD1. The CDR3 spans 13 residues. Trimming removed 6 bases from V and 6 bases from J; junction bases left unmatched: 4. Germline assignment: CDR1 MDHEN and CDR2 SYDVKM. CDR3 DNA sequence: TGTGCCAGCAGAAGGACAGGGGAGGATACGCAGTATTTT. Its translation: CASRRTGEDTQYF.

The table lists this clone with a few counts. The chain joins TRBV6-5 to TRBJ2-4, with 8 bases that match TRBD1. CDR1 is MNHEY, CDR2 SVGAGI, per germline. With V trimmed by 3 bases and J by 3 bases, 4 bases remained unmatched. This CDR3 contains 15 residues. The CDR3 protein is CASSYSTGGKNIQYF. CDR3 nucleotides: TGTGCCAGCAGTTATTCAACAGGGGGCAAAAACATTCAGTACTTC.

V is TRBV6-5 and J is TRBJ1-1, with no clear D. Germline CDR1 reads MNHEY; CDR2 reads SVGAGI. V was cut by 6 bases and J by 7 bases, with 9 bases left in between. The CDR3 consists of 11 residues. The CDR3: CASSQGLEAFF. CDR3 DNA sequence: TGTGCCAGCAGCCAAGGACTTGAAGCTTTCTTT.

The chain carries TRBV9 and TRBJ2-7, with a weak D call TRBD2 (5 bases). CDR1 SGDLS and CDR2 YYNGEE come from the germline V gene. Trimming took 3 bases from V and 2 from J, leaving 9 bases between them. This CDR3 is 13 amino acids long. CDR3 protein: CASSADSPYEQYF. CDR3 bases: TGTGCCAGCAGCGCGGACTCTCCCTACGAGCAGTACTTC.

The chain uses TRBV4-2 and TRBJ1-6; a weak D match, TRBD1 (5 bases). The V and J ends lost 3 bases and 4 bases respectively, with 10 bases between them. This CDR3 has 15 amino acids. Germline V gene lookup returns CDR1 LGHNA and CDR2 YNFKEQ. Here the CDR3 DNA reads TGTGCCAGCAGCCAGACCGGGACTTATAATTCACCCCTCCACTTT. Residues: CASSQTGTYNSPLHF.

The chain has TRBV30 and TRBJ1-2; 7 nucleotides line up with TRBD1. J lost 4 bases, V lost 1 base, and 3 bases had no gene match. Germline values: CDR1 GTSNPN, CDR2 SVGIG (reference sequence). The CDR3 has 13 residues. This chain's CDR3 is CAWSEAGGYGYTF. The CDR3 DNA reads TGTGCCTGGAGTGAAGCAGGGGGCTATGGCTACACCTTC.

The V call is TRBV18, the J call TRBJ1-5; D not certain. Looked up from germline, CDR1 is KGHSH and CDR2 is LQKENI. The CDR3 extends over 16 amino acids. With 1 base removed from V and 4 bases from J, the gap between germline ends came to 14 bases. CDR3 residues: CASSPQNPWENQPQHF. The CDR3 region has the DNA TGTGCCAGCTCACCACAGAACCCGTGGGAGAATCAGCCCCAGCATTTT.

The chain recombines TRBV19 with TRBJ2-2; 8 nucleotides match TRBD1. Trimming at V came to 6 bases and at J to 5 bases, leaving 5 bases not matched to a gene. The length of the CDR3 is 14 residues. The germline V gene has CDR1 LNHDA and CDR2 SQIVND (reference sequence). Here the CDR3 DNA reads TGTGCCAGTAGGGAGGACAGGGCTACCGGGGAGCTGTTTTTT. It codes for CASREDRATGELFF. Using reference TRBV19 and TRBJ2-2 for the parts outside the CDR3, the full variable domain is DGGITQSPKYLFRKEGQNVTLSCEQNLNHDAMYWYRQDPGQGLRLIYYSQIVNDFQKGDIAEGYSVSREKKESFPLTVTSAQKNPTAFYLCASREDRATGELFFGEGSRLTVL.

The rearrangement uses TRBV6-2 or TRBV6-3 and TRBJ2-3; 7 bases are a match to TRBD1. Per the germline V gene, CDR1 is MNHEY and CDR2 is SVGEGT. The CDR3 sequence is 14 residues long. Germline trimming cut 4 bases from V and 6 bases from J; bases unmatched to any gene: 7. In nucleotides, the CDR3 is TGTGCCAGCAGTTTTACAGGGGTTCTGGATACGCAGTATTTT. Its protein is CASSFTGVLDTQYF.